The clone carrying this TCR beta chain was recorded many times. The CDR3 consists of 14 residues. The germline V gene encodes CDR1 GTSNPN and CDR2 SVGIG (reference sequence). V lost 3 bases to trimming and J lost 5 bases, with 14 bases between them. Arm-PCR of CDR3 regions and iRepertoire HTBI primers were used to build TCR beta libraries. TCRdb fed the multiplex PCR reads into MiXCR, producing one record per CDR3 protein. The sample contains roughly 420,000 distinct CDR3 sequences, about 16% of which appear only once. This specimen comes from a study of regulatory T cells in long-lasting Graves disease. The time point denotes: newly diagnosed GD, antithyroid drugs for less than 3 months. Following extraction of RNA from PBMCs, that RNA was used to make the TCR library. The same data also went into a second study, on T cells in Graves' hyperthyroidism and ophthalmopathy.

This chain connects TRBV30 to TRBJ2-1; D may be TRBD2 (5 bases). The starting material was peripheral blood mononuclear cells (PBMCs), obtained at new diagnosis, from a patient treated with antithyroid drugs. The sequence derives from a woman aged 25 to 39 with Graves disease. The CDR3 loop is CAWREVGRDNEQFF. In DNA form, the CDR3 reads TGTGCCTGGAGGGAGGTGGGGAGAGACAATGAGCAGTTCTTC.